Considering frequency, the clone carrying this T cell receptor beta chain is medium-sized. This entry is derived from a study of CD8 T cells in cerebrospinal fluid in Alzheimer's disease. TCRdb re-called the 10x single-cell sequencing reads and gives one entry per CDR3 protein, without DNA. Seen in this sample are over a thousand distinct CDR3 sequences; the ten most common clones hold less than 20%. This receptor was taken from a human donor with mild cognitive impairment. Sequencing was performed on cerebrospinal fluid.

CDR3 region: CASSQDSGRNNIQYF. The V and J genes are TRBV4-3 and TRBJ2-4; the D call of TRBD2 rests on TCRdb alone, since no DNA is present to check it. The CDR3 length is 15 residues. Germline CDR1 is LGHNA and CDR2 is YSLEER.